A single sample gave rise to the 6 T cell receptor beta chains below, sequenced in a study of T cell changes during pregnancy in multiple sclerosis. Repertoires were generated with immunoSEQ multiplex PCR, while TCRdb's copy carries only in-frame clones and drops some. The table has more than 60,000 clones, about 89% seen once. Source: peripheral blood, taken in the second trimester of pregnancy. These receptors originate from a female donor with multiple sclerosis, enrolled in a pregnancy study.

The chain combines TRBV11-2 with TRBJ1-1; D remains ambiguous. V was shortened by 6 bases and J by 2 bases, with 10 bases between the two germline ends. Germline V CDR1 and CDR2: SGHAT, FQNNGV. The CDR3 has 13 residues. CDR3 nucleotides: TGTGCCAGCAGACTACACCGTAACACTGAAGCTTTCTTT. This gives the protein CASRLHRNTEAFF.

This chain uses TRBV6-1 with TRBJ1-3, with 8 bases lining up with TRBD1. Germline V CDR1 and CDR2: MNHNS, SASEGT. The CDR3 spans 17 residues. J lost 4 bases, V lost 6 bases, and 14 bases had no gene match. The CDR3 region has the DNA TGTGCCAGCAGCGAAACCCACAGGGGGGCCAGGGGAAACACCATATATTTT. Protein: CASSETHRGARGNTIYF.

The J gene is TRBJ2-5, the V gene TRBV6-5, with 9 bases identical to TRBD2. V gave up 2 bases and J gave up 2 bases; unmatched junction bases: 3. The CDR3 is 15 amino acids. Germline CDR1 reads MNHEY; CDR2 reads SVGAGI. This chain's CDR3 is CASSYGSGGQETQYF. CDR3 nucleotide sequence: TGTGCCAGCAGTTACGGCAGCGGGGGGCAAGAGACCCAGTACTTC.

As DNA, the CDR3 is TGTGCCAGAAGCGGGGGCTTTTACAATGAGCAGTTCTTC. Its protein product is CARSGGFYNEQFF. The chain uses TRBV2 and TRBJ2-1; 8 bases fit TRBD2. The CDR3 consists of 13 residues. V was clipped by 9 bases and J by 4 bases; unmatched bases: 5. Germline CDR1 and CDR2: SNHLY and FYNNEI.

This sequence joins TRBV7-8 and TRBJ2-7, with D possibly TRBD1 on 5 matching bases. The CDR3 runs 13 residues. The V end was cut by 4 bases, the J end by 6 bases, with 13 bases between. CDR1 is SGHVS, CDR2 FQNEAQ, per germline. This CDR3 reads CASSSTPGSEQYF. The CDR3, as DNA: TGTGCCAGCAGCTCTACCCCAGGGTCCGAGCAGTACTTC. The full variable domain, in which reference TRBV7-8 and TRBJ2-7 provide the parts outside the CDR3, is GAGVSQSPRYKVAKRGQDVALRCDPISGHVSLFWYQQALGQGPEFLTYFQNEAQLDKSGLPSDRFFAERPEGSVSTLKIQRTQQEDSAVYLCASSSTPGSEQYFGPGTRLTVT.

This CDR3 is CASRRMTTNEKLFF. The CDR3 coding sequence is TGCGCCAGCAGGAGGATGACAACTAATGAAAAACTGTTTTTT. The chain recombines TRBV5-1 with TRBJ1-4, with D unclear. CDR1 SGHRS and CDR2 YFSETQ come from the germline V gene. Trimming left V 5 bases short and J 0 bases short, with 8 bases between. The CDR3 length is 14 residues.